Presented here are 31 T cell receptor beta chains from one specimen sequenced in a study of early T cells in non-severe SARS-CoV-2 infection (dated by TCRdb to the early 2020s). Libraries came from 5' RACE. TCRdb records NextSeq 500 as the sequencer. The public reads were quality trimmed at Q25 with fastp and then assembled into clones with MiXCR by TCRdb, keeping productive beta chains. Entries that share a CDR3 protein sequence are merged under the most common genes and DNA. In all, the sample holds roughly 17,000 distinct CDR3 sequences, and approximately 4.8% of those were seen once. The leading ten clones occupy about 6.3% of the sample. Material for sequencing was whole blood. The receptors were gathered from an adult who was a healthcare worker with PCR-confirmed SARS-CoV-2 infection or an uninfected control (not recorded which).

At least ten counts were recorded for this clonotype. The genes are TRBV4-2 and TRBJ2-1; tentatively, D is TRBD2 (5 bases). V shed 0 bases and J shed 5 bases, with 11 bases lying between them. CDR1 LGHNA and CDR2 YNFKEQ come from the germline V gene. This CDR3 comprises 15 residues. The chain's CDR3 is CASSQDGRVDNEQFF. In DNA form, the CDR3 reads TGTGCCAGCAGCCAAGATGGGCGGGTAGACAATGAGCAGTTCTTC.

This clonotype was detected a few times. The CDR3 region has the DNA TGTGCCAGCAGTTCAAGACAGGTGGATGAGCAGTTCTTC. Residues: CASSSRQVDEQFF. This chain connects TRBV28 to TRBJ2-1; D may be TRBD1 (6 bases). Per the germline V gene, CDR1 is MDHEN and CDR2 is SYDVKM. V dropped 4 bases and J dropped 8 bases, with 12 bases sitting between them. The CDR3 contains 13 residues.

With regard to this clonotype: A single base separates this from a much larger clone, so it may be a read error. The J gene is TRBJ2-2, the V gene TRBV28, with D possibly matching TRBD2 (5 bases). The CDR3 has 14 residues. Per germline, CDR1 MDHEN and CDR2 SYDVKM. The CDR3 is CASSSLSYTGELLF. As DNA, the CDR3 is TGTGCCAGCAGTTCCCTTTCGTACACCGGGGAGCTGCTTTTT.

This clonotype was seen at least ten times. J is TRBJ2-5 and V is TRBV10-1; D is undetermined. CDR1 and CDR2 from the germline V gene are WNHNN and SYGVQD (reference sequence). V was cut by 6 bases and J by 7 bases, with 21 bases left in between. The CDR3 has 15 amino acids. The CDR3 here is CASSDSLGQAGTQYF. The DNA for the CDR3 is TGCGCCAGCAGCGATTCCCTGGGCCAGGCCGGGACCCAGTACTTC.

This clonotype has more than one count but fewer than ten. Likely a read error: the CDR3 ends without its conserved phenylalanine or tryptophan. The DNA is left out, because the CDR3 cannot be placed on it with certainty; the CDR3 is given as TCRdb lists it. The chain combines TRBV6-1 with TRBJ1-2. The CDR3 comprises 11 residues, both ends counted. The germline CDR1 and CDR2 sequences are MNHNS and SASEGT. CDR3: CASNEAGGAVI.

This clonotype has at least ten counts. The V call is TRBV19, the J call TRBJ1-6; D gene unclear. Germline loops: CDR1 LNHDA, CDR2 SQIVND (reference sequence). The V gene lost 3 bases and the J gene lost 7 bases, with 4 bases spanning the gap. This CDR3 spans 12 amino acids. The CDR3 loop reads CASSIPNSPLHF. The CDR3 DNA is TGTGCCAGTAGTATTCCGAATTCACCCCTCCACTTT.

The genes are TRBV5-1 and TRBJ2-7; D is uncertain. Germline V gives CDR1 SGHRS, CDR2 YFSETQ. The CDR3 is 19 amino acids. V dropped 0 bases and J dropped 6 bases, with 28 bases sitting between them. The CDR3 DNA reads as TGCGCCAGCAGCTTGGTAGGCACAGTAGACCCCTCGTTGATACTCGAGCAGTACTTC. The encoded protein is CASSLVGTVDPSLILEQYF.

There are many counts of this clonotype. CDR3 sequence reads: CSATPGTHQETQYF. The CDR3 DNA is TGCAGTGCTACCCCCGGGACACACCAAGAGACCCAGTACTTC. This sequence joins TRBV20-1 and TRBJ2-5; a possible D gene is TRBD1 (6 bases). This CDR3 comprises 14 residues. Germline V gene data show CDR1 as DFQATT and CDR2 as SNEGSKA (reference sequence). The V end lost 4 bases, the J end lost 0 bases, and 12 bases lay between the germline ends.

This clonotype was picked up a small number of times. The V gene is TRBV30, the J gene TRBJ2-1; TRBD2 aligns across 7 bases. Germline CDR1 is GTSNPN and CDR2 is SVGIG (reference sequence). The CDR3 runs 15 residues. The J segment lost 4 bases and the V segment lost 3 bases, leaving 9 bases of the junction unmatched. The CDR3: CAWSPVSGLYNEQFF. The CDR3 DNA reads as TGTGCCTGGAGCCCCGTTAGCGGGCTATACAATGAGCAGTTCTTC.

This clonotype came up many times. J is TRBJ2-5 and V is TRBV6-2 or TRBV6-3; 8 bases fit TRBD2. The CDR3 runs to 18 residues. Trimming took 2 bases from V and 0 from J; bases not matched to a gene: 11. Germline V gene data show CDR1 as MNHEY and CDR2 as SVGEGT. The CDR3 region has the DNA TGTGCCAGCAGTTACCCCCCCGAGTGGCGGGAGGACCAAGAGACCCAGTACTTC. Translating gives CASSYPPEWREDQETQYF.

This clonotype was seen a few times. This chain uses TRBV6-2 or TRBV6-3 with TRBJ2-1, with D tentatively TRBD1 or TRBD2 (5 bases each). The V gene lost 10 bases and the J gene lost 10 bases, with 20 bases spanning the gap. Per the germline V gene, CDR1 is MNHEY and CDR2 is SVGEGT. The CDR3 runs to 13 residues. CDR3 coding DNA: TGTGCCACCACTGAACCGATCGGGACGGAGCAGTTCTTC. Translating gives CATTEPIGTEQFF.

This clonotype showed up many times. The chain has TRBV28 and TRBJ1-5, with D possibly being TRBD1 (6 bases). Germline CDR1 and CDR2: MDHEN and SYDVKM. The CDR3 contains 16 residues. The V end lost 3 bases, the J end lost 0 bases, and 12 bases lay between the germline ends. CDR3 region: CASSFSARGSNQPQHF. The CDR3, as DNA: TGTGCCAGCAGTTTTAGCGCCAGGGGTAGCAATCAGCCCCAGCATTTT.

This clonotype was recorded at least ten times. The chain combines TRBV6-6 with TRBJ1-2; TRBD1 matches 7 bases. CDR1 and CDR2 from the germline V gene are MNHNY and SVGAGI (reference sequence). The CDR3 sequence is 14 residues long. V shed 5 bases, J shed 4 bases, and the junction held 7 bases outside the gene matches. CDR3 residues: CASSPGTALYGYTF. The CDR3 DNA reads TGTGCCAGCAGTCCGGGGACAGCACTCTATGGCTACACCTTC.

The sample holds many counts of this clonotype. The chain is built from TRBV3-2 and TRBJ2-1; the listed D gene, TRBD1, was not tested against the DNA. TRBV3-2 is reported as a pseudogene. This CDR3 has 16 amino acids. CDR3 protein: CASSQDNGTLSNEQFF. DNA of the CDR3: TGTGCCAGCAGCCAAGATAACGGGACACTATCCAATGAGCAGTTCTTC.

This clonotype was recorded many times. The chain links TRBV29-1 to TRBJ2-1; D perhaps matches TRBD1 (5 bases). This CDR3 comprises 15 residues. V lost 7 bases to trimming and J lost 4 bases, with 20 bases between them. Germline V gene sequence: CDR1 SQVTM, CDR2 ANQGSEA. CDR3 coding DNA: TGCAGCGAGGTGCGCAGGGTAGGGTATTACAATGAGCAGTTCTTC. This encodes CSEVRRVGYYNEQFF.

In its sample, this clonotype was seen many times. This CDR3 is CASSVQGADTQYF. The CDR3 nucleotides are TGCGCCAGCAGTGTCCAGGGGGCAGATACGCAGTATTTT. The chain recombines TRBV5-1 with TRBJ2-3, with TRBD1 identical over 7 bases. Germline CDR1 SGHRS, CDR2 YFSETQ. The junction had 4 bases not matched to a gene; V was cut back by 5 bases and J by 4 bases. This CDR3 is 13 amino acids long. Combining the CDR3 with reference TRBV5-1 and TRBJ2-3 gives the whole variable domain KAGVTQTPRYLIKTRGQQVTLSCSPISGHRSVSWYQQTPGQGLQFLFEYFSETQRNKGNFPGRFSGRQFSNSRSEMNVSTLELGDSALYLCASSVQGADTQYFGPGTRLTVL.

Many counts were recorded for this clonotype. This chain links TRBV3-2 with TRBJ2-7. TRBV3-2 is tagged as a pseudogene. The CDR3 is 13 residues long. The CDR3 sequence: CASSRVSSAEQYF. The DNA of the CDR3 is TGTGCCAGCAGCCGGGTGTCGTCCGCCGAGCAGTACTTC.

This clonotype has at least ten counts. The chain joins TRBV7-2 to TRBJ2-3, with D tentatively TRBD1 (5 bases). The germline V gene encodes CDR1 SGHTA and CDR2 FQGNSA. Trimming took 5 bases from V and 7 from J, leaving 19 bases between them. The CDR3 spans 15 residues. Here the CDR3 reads CASSPQTVLPHTQYF. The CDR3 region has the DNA TGTGCCAGCAGCCCGCAGACAGTTCTCCCCCATACGCAGTATTTT.

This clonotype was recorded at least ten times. CDR3 protein: CASSSTNSYEQYF. The CDR3 coding sequence is TGTGCCAGCAGTTCTACAAACTCCTACGAGCAGTACTTC. The chain recombines TRBV6-6 with TRBJ2-7; no clear D gene. Germline V CDR1 and CDR2: MNHNY, SVGAGI (reference sequence). The CDR3 consists of 13 residues. The V gene lost 4 bases and the J gene lost 0 bases, with 7 bases spanning the gap.

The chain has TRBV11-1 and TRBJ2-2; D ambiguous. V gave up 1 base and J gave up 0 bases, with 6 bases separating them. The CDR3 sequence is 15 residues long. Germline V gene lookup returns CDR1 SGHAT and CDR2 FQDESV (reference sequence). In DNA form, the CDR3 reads TGTGCCAGCAGCTTAGGGACGTCGAACACCGGGGAGCTGTTTTTT. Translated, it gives CASSLGTSNTGELFF.

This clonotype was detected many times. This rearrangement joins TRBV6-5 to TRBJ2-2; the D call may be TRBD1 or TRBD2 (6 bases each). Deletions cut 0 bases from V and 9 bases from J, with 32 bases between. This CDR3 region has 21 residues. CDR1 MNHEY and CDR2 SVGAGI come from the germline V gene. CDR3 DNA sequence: TGTGCCAGCAGTTACTCGCTGGGGTACCTACTGGACTATCAGGGGCCCCGGGAGCTGTTTTTT. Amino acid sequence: CASSYSLGYLLDYQGPRELFF.

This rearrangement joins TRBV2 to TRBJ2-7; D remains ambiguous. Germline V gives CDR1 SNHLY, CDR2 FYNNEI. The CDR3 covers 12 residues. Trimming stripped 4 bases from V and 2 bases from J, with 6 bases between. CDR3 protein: CASSGSPYEQYF. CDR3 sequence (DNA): TGTGCCAGCAGTGGGAGTCCCTACGAGCAGTACTTC.

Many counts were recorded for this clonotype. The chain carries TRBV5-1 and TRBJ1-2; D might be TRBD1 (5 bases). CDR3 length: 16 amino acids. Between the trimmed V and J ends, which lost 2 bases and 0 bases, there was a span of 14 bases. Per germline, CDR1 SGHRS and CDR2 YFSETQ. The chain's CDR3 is CASSFIPGLSNYGYTF. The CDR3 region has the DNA TGCGCCAGCAGCTTTATACCGGGACTGTCTAACTATGGCTACACCTTC.

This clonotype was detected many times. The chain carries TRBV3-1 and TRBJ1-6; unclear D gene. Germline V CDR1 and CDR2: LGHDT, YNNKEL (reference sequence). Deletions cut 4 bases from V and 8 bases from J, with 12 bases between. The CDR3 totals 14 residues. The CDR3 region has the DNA TGTGCCAGCAGCCCCCTCTTAGGAGATTCACCCCTCCACTTT. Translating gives CASSPLLGDSPLHF.

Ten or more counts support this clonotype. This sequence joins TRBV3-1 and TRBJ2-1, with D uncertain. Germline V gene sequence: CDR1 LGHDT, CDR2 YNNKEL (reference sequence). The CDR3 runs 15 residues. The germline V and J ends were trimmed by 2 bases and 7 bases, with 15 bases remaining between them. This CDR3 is CASSQRATGRNEQFF. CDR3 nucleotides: TGTGCCAGCAGCCAAAGAGCGACCGGTAGAAATGAGCAGTTCTTC.

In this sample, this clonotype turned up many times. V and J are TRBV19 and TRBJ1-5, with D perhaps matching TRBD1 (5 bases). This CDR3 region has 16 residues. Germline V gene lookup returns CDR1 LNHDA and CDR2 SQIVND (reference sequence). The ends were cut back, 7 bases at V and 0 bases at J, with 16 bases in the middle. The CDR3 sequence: CASTGGTVYSNQPQHF. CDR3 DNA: TGTGCCAGTACCGGAGGGACGGTGTATAGCAATCAGCCCCAGCATTTT.

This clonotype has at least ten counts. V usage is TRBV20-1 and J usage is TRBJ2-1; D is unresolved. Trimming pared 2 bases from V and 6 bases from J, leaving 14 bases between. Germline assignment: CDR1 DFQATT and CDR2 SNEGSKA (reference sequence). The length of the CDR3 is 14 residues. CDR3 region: CSARYGVDFNEQFF. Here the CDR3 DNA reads TGCAGTGCTAGATACGGAGTAGACTTCAATGAGCAGTTCTTC.

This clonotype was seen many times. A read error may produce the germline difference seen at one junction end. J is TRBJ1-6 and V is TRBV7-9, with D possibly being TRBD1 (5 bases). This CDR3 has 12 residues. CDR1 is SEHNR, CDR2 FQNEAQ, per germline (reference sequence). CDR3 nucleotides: TGTGCCAGCAGCCCGGAGGGACCATCCCACTATTTT. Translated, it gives CASSPEGPSHYF.

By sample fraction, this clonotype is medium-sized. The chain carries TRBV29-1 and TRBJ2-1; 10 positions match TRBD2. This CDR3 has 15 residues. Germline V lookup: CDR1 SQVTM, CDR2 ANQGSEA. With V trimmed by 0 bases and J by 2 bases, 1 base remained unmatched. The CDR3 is CSVEDGLAAYNEQFF. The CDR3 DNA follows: TGCAGCGTTGAAGATGGACTAGCGGCCTACAATGAGCAGTTCTTC.

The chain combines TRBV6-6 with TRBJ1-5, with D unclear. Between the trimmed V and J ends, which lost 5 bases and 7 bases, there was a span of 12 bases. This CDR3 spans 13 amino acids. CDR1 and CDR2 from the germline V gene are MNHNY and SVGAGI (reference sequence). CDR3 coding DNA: TGTGCCAGCAGTGCCCCGGGCGCCCAGCCCCAGCATTTT. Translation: CASSAPGAQPQHF.

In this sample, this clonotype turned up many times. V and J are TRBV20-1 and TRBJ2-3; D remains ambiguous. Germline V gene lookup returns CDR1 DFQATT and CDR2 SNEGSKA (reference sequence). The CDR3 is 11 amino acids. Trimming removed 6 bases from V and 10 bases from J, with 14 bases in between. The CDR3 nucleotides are TGCAGTGCAAAACGGGCGTTGTCGCAGTATTTT. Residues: CSAKRALSQYF.